One sample yielded the 12 T cell receptor beta chains listed below, sequenced in a study of CD8+CD57+ T cells in acquired aplastic anemia. The use of genomic DNA as template underpinned the TCR beta VDJ and CDR3 profiling. Each CDR3 protein gets one entry after TCRdb re-called the reads with MiXCR. The sample lists about 470,000 distinct CDR3 sequences, about a third occurring once. The patients chosen for sequencing had shown expansion of CD8+CD57+ cells (detected by flow cytometry). The source material was sorted CD4+, CD8+, or CD8+CD57+ T cells (not recorded which) from PBMCs. These receptors were obtained from a human donor with aplastic anemia.

In its sample, this clonotype was seen a few times. V usage is TRBV7-9 and J usage is TRBJ2-5, with TRBD2 as a possible D gene (6 bases). Germline V lookup: CDR1 SEHNR, CDR2 FQNEAQ (reference sequence). The CDR3 contains 15 residues. V was clipped by 5 bases and J by 2 bases, with 15 bases between them. CDR3 loop: CASSRSGRWQETQYF. The CDR3 DNA reads TGTGCCAGCAGCCGCTCGGGGAGGTGGCAAGAGACCCAGTACTTC.

Worth noting for this clonotype: Given a much more abundant clone one base away, this may be a read error. The chain has TRBV4-2 and TRBJ1-6; a possible D gene is TRBD1 (5 bases). CDR1 and CDR2 from the germline V gene are LGHNA and YNFKEQ. The CDR3 spans 14 residues. Here the CDR3 reads CAGSQDQGDSPLHF. The CDR3 region has the DNA TGTGCCGGCAGCCAAGATCAGGGTGACTCACCCCTCCACTTT.

This clonotype occurred a few times. The chain has TRBV6-5 and TRBJ1-2; no clear D gene. The CDR3 has 13 residues. Trimming removed 0 bases from V and 0 bases from J, with 2 bases in between. CDR1 MNHEY and CDR2 SVGAGI come from the germline V gene. Here the CDR3 reads CASSYSTNYGYTF. The DNA for the CDR3 is TGTGCCAGCAGTTACTCTACTAACTATGGCTACACCTTC.

On this clonotype itself: Since a much larger clone is just one base distant, this may be a read error. The genes are TRBV20-1 and TRBJ2-7; tentative D call: TRBD1 (5 bases). This CDR3 spans 16 amino acids. V lost 3 bases, J lost 7 bases, and 25 bases lay in between. Per germline, CDR1 DFQATT and CDR2 SNEGSKA (reference sequence). CDR3 region: CSASHRQTSSYNEQYF. CDR3 in DNA: TGCAGTGCTAGTCACAGACAGACGAGCTCCTACAATGAGCAGTACTTC.

The V call is TRBV11-1, the J call TRBJ2-1; 9 positions match TRBD2. Germline CDR1 SGHAT, CDR2 FQDESV (reference sequence). The CDR3 runs 15 residues. Trimming took 6 bases from V and 6 from J; bases not matched to a gene: 9. The CDR3 DNA reads as TGTGCCAGCAGTGGGTCGAGCGGGGGGACCAATGAGCAGTTCTTC. Encoded protein: CASSGSSGGTNEQFF.

The chain recombines TRBV11-1 with TRBJ2-7; 7 bases agree with TRBD1. J lost 5 bases, V lost 3 bases, and 13 bases had no gene match. The germline V gene has CDR1 SGHAT and CDR2 FQDESV (reference sequence). CDR3 length: 16 residues. CDR3 in DNA: TGTGCCAGCAGCTTTTTCATTACAGGGGAAGGAAACGAGCAGTACTTC. Translation: CASSFFITGEGNEQYF.

This clonotype was seen repeatedly, ten times or more. The chain combines TRBV7-8 with TRBJ2-3, with TRBD2 as a possible D gene (6 bases). Deletions cut 5 bases from V and 0 bases from J, with 12 bases between. Looked up from germline, CDR1 is SGHVS and CDR2 is FQNEAQ. The CDR3 sequence is 15 residues long. CDR3 in amino acids: CASSPLGGSTDTQYF. The CDR3, as DNA: TGTGCCAGCAGCCCCCTTGGGGGGAGCACAGATACGCAGTATTTT.

Ten or more counts support this clonotype. This chain links TRBV19 with TRBJ2-1, with D unresolved. Germline-derived CDR1 and CDR2 are LNHDA and SQIVND (reference sequence). Trimming cost V 3 bases and J 4 bases, with 1 base left between them. The CDR3 sequence is 11 residues long. CDR3 nucleotides: TGTGCCAGTAGTATGTACAATGAGCAGTTCTTC. Encoded protein: CASSMYNEQFF.

This clonotype has ten or more counts. The CDR3 reads CASSQRMDTQYF. CDR3 nucleotides: TGTGCCAGCAGCCAGAGGATGGATACGCAGTATTTT. The rearrangement uses TRBV2 and TRBJ2-3; no clear D. Germline V CDR1 and CDR2: SNHLY, FYNNEI. CDR3 size: 12 residues. V was clipped by 6 bases and J by 6 bases, with 10 bases between them.

The chain combines TRBV5-4 with TRBJ2-4, with 10 nucleotides matching TRBD2. J was trimmed by 3 bases and V by 0 bases; bases with no gene match: 3. Germline V lookup: CDR1 SGHNT, CDR2 YYREEE (reference sequence). The CDR3 loop spans 16 amino acids. The CDR3 sequence: CASSLAASGGKNIQYF. In nucleotides, the CDR3 is TGTGCCAGCAGCTTGGCGGCTAGCGGGGGCAAAAACATTCAGTACTTC. The full variable domain, rest sourced from reference TRBV5-4 and TRBJ2-4, is ETGVTQSPTHLIKTRGQQVTLRCSSQSGHNTVSWYQQALGQGPQFIFQYYREEENGRGNFPPRFSGLQFPNYSSELNVNALELDDSALYLCASSLAASGGKNIQYFGAGTRLSVL.

This clonotype has more than one count but fewer than ten. The chain combines TRBV9 with TRBJ2-3; D uncertain. The length of the CDR3 is 14 residues. From germline, CDR1 is SGDLS and CDR2 YYNGEE. Trimming left V 0 bases short and J 4 bases short, with 9 bases between. In DNA form, the CDR3 reads TGTGCCAGCAGCGTAGGTTCGCAGGCAGATACGCAGTATTTT. Its protein product is CASSVGSQADTQYF.

This sequence joins TRBV11-1 and TRBJ1-1; 9 bases agree with TRBD1. V gave up 5 bases and J gave up 3 bases; unmatched junction bases: 4. CDR3 length: 14 residues. Germline-derived CDR1 and CDR2 are SGHAT and FQDESV (reference sequence). In DNA form, the CDR3 reads TGTGCCAGCAGCAACCGGGACAGGGACACTGAAGCTTTCTTT. Protein sequence: CASSNRDRDTEAFF.